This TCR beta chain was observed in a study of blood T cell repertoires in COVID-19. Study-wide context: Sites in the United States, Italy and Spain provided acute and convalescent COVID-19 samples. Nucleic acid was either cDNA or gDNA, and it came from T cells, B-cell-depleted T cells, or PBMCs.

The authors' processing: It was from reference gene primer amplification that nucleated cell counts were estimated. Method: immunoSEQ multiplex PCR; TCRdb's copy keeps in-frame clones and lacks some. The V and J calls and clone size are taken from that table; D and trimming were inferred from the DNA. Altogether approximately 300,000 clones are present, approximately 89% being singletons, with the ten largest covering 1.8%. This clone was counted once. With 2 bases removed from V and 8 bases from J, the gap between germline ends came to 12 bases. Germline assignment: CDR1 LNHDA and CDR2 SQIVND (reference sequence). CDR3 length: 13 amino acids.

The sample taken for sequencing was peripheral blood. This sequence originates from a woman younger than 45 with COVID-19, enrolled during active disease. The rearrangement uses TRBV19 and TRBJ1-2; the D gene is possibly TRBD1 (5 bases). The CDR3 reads CASSILTGTGYTF. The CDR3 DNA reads TGTGCCAGTAGTATACTTACAGGAACCGGCTACACCTTC.